Shown below are 7 T cell receptor beta chains from a single sample sequenced in a study of T-cell memory formation after mild COVID-19. Each CDR3 protein is one row after TCRdb ran MiXCR on the 5' RACE reads. The profile covers hundreds of thousands of distinct CDR3 sequences, with around 15% appearing a single time and 20% to 25% taken by the ten largest. Sequencing input: PBMCs or a T cell subset sorted from them (not recorded which). These receptors were taken from a man aged 18 to 35 who had mild COVID-19 (a few samples of this study predate the infection). Cell type and time point are not known.

The rearrangement uses TRBV5-1 and TRBJ2-5; 9 bases are shared with TRBD2. V lost 0 bases to trimming and J lost 3 bases; unmatched junction nucleotides: 12. Germline-derived CDR1 and CDR2 are SGHRS and YFSETQ. The CDR3 has 18 residues. CDR3 residues: CASSLVLGAPSGEETQYF. The CDR3 nucleotides read TGCGCCAGCAGCTTGGTGCTCGGGGCCCCTAGCGGGGAAGAGACCCAGTACTTC.

V gene TRBV4-3 combines with J gene TRBJ2-7, with D possibly TRBD2 on 6 matching bases. Germline V gene lookup returns CDR1 LGHNA and CDR2 YSLEER. Trimming removed 0 bases at V and 2 bases at J, with 14 bases between. This CDR3 has 16 residues. This chain's CDR3 is CASSQDLGGTAYEQYF. The CDR3 DNA follows: TGCGCCAGCAGCCAAGATCTAGGCGGGACTGCCTACGAGCAGTACTTC.

The chain links TRBV29-1 to TRBJ1-2; no firm D call. CDR3 length equals 13 residues. Per germline, CDR1 SQVTM and CDR2 ANQGSEA. V lost 4 bases to trimming and J lost 7 bases, with 16 bases between them. The CDR3 sequence is CSVGRVLGFGYTF. In DNA, the CDR3 is TGCAGCGTTGGACGGGTTTTAGGGTTTGGCTACACCTTC.

The chain has TRBV7-2 and TRBJ2-2; 9 positions match TRBD2. CDR1 SGHTA and CDR2 FQGNSA come from the germline V gene. The CDR3 spans 15 residues. V gave up 3 bases and J gave up 7 bases; unmatched junction bases: 6. The CDR3 region has the DNA TGTGCCAGCAGCTTTAGCGGGGGCGGAGGCGGGGAGCTGTTTTTT. As protein: CASSFSGGGGGELFF.

Ten or more counts support this clonotype. The CDR3 DNA reads TGTGCCAGCAGTTTGTCGGGGGCGAGCGGGGAGCTGTTTTTT. Its protein product is CASSLSGASGELFF. V is TRBV12-3 or TRBV12-4 and J is TRBJ2-2; D might be TRBD1 or TRBD2, each matching 6 bases. Trimming stripped 3 bases from V and 7 bases from J, with 12 bases between. This CDR3 region has 14 residues.

The genes are TRBV11-2 and TRBJ1-2, with 8 bases matching TRBD1. The CDR3 extends over 14 amino acids. Germline V CDR1 and CDR2: SGHAT, FQNNGV. Trimming took 5 bases from V and 4 from J; bases not matched to a gene: 6. The CDR3 here is CASSLYRGSYGYTF. The CDR3 DNA sequence: TGTGCCAGCAGCCTTTACAGGGGGAGCTATGGCTACACCTTC.

The chain couples TRBV9 to TRBJ1-6; D gene ambiguous. CDR1 and CDR2 from the germline V gene are SGDLS and YYNGEE. This CDR3 spans 14 amino acids. The ends were cut back, 0 bases at V and 7 bases at J, with 8 bases in the middle. The CDR3 spells CASSVDLRNSPLHF. Written as DNA, the CDR3 is TGTGCCAGCAGCGTAGATTTGCGAAATTCACCCCTCCACTTT.